This T cell receptor (beta chain) came from a study of blood T cell repertoires in COVID-19. About the research overall: Nucleic acid was either cDNA or gDNA, and it came from T cells, B-cell-depleted T cells, or PBMCs.

Germline values: CDR1 LNHDA, CDR2 SQIVND (reference sequence). The CDR3 is 13 residues long. Trimming cost V 1 base and J 3 bases, with 4 bases left between them. This clone has only a few counts. TCRdb keeps only in-frame clones here, not all; method: immunoSEQ multiplex PCR. Among about 45,000 clones, 87% were seen once, and the ten largest hold 4.5% to 5%. The chain is built from TRBV19 and TRBJ1-5; D not certain. Sequencing was performed on peripheral blood. The receptor was derived from a human donor in a cohort sampled during active COVID-19. The CDR3 DNA follows: TGTGCCAGTAGTATAGCTTACAATCAGCCCCAGCATTTT. Its protein product is CASSIAYNQPQHF. The variable domain in full, with the rest retrieved from reference TRBV19 and TRBJ1-5, is DGGITQSPKYLFRKEGQNVTLSCEQNLNHDAMYWYRQDPGQGLRLIYYSQIVNDFQKGDIAEGYSVSREKKESFPLTVTSAQKNPTAFYLCASSIAYNQPQHFGDGTRLSIL.